The 4 T cell receptor beta chains presented below share a single source sample, sequenced in a study of T cells in Graves' hyperthyroidism and ophthalmopathy. Authors of the study amplified TCR beta CDR3 regions from RNA transcripts. First-round RT-PCR with HTBI primers amplified the TCR CDR3 region. TCRdb itself ran the multiplex PCR reads through MiXCR, one entry per CDR3 protein. The sample holds about 500,000 distinct CDR3 sequences, roughly a sixth seen once. The sequenced sample consisted of blood. These receptors were obtained from a woman younger than 45 with Graves' ophthalmopathy.

This clonotype was detected ten times or more. This chain joins TRBV28 and TRBJ1-3, with D uncertain. Trimming stripped 3 bases from V and 0 bases from J, with 9 bases between. CDR1 and CDR2 from the germline V gene are MDHEN and SYDVKM. CDR3 length: 15 residues. CDR3 DNA sequence: TGTGCCAGCAGTTTTTTGGGTAACTCTGGAAACACCATATATTTT. It specifies CASSFLGNSGNTIYF.

The rearrangement links TRBV20-1 to TRBJ1-2, with 7 nucleotides matching TRBD1. J was trimmed by 6 bases and V by 2 bases; bases with no gene match: 15. The CDR3 has 16 amino acids. The germline V gene encodes CDR1 DFQATT and CDR2 SNEGSKA (reference sequence). In nucleotides, the CDR3 is TGCAGTGCTAGAACTACCGGGGCAGGGGGAGGGCATGGCTACACCTTC. Translation gives CSARTTGAGGGHGYTF.

This clonotype was recorded at least ten times. This chain uses TRBV20-1 with TRBJ2-5; no firm D call. V was cut by 6 bases and J by 5 bases, with 16 bases left in between. This CDR3 region has 13 residues. Germline-derived CDR1 and CDR2 are DFQATT and SNEGSKA (reference sequence). Here the CDR3 DNA reads TGCAGTGCCAGCCGGTCGCTAGGGGAGACCCAGTACTTC. It is translated as CSASRSLGETQYF.

This clonotype occurred many times. This chain connects TRBV30 to TRBJ2-1, with no clear D. Germline V gives CDR1 GTSNPN, CDR2 SVGIG (reference sequence). The CDR3 contains 10 residues. The V end lost 2 bases, the J end lost 11 bases, and 7 bases lay between the germline ends. The CDR3 bases are TGTGCCTGGAGTCAAGCGCAGCAGTTCTTC. Translating gives CAWSQAQQFF.